The entry below gives a single T cell receptor beta chain sequence along with its context. Other nucleotide sequences in the sample specify the same CDR3. These data come from a study of shared clonotypes between healthy human individuals. Turning to the study itself: Aged 18 to 49, the donors were a couple of women and a few men.

This CDR3 comprises 13 residues. V lost 0 bases, J lost 9 bases, and 7 bases lay in between. Germline assignment: CDR1 SGHRS and CDR2 YFSETQ. Original methodology: ImmunoSEQ junction-only sequences lacked quality scores, so their filtering differed. Using immunoSEQ multiplex PCR, the repertoire was profiled, and TCRdb retains in-frame clones only, with some absent. V and J calls and clone size are as listed in that table; D and trimming were resolved from the DNA. This repertoire shows about 960,000 clones, over 60% found once; its top ten account for approximately 1.5%. This TCR came from a man younger than 35 in good health. This chain joins TRBV5-1 and TRBJ1-6; no definite D call. The sample comprised memory CD4+ T cells sorted from blood. The subset: CD45RA-negative fraction. This CDR3 reads CASSLEGSSPLHF. DNA for the CDR3: TGCGCCAGCAGCTTGGAAGGGTCTTCACCCCTCCACTTT.